The 13 T cell receptor beta chains below all came from one sample that was sequenced in a study of beta chain features in type 1 diabetes. Study-level results: TCRB CDR3 length was moderately but significantly reduced in all four CD4+ subsets of Type 1 diabetes patients.

These receptors lack a known antigen. Of the isolated RNA, all was reverse transcribed, and so the sequenced material was expressed TCRB transcripts. Produced via immunoSEQ multiplex PCR; TCRdb's table is partial and in-frame only. The sample has some 270,000 clones, roughly a tenth seen once. Sequencing used naive CD4+ T cells from blood. The source of these receptors is a man under 40 with type 1 diabetes.

This clone occurred a few times. The J gene is TRBJ2-7, the V gene TRBV28; possible D gene TRBD1, 5 bases. Looked up from germline, CDR1 is MDHEN and CDR2 is SYDVKM. The CDR3 runs to 14 residues. The V and J ends lost 5 bases and 3 bases respectively, with 14 bases between them. CDR3 sequence: CASSQPDSHYEQYF. Written as DNA, the CDR3 is TGTGCCAGCAGTCAACCCGACAGTCACTACGAGCAGTACTTC. The whole variable domain, filled in from reference TRBV28 and TRBJ2-7, reads DVKVTQSSRYLVKRTGEKVFLECVQDMDHENMFWYRQDPGLGLRLIYFSYDVKMKEKGDIPEGYSVSREKKERFSLILESASTNQTSMYLCASSQPDSHYEQYFGPGTRLTVT.

This clone was found a few times. The chain links TRBV9 to TRBJ2-7; 9 bases are shared with TRBD1. Germline V lookup: CDR1 SGDLS, CDR2 YYNGEE. The CDR3 has 16 amino acids. V trimming: 4 bases; J trimming: 3 bases; junction bases outside the gene matches: 11. The CDR3 coding sequence is TGTGCCAGCAGCCCAAGGGGACAGGGTGAAGGCTACGAGCAGTACTTC. Its translation: CASSPRGQGEGYEQYF.

This clone was counted a few times. The chain employs TRBV7-2 and TRBJ2-1, with a tentative D call TRBD2 (6 bases). Germline V gene data show CDR1 as SGHTA and CDR2 as FQGNSA. The ends were cut back, 5 bases at V and 0 bases at J, with 20 bases in the middle. This CDR3 region has 18 residues. The DNA for the CDR3 is TGTGCCAGCAGCCCCACACGGAGGGGACTCTCCTCCTACAATGAGCAGTTCTTC. Amino acid sequence: CASSPTRRGLSSYNEQFF.

The rearrangement joins TRBV11-2 to TRBJ2-7; 8 bases map to TRBD1. Per the germline V gene, CDR1 is SGHAT and CDR2 is FQNNGV. This CDR3 has 13 residues. V shed 4 bases and J 6 bases; nucleotides not matched to a gene: 5. The CDR3 region has the DNA TGTGCCAGCAGCTCGGGACAGGAGGCCGAGCAGTACTTC. It codes for CASSSGQEAEQYF.

Here the CDR3 reads CASIPRQGFYGYTF. CDR3 DNA: TGTGCCAGCATACCCAGACAAGGCTTCTATGGCTACACCTTC. The gene calls are TRBV5-6 and TRBJ1-2; the D is unclear. The CDR3 consists of 14 residues. From germline, CDR1 is SGHDT and CDR2 YYEEEE. The V gene lost 6 bases and the J gene lost 4 bases, with 16 bases spanning the gap.

The rearrangement joins TRBV29-1 to TRBJ2-7, with D uncertain. The CDR3 is 12 amino acids. Trimming took off 4 bases at V and 6 bases at J, with 13 bases between the two ends. Germline CDR1 and CDR2: SQVTM and ANQGSEA. Here the CDR3 reads CSVAVQWAEQYF. The CDR3 region has the DNA TGCAGCGTTGCCGTACAATGGGCCGAGCAGTACTTC.

V gene TRBV5-4 combines with J gene TRBJ2-7; the D gene is possibly TRBD2 (6 bases). CDR1 and CDR2 (germline): SGHNT, YYREEE (reference sequence). This CDR3 comprises 14 residues. Trimming shortened V by 0 bases and J by 3 bases, and 10 bases separated the two germline ends. CDR3 nucleotide sequence: TGTGCCAGCAGCTTGGCTAGCGAGGGCTACGAGCAGTACTTC. Protein product: CASSLASEGYEQYF.

This clone was recorded a few times. This sequence joins TRBV18 and TRBJ2-5; 9 bases are shared with TRBD1. This CDR3 region has 14 residues. Germline V gene sequence: CDR1 KGHSH, CDR2 LQKENI. J lost 6 bases, V lost 6 bases, and 8 bases had no gene match. For the CDR3, the DNA is TGTGCCAGCTCGTCGGGACAGGGACAAAAGACCCAGTACTTC. Translation: CASSSGQGQKTQYF.

The chain uses TRBV4-3 and TRBJ2-7; TRBD1 matches 8 bases. Germline CDR1 and CDR2: LGHNA and YSLEER. The CDR3 loop spans 14 amino acids. The J segment lost 7 bases and the V segment lost 3 bases, leaving 8 bases of the junction unmatched. DNA of the CDR3: TGCGCCAGCAGCCAGGACAGGGTCTTTGGGGAGCAGTACTTC. It encodes CASSQDRVFGEQYF.

This clone was seen more than once but under ten times. The chain combines TRBV5-6 with TRBJ1-1; 8 nucleotides align to TRBD1. The V and J ends lost 3 bases and 12 bases, in that order; junction bases with no gene match: 13. Germline lookup yields CDR1 SGHDT and CDR2 YYEEEE. This CDR3 has 14 amino acids. CDR3 in amino acids: CASSYQGAPRKTFF. The CDR3 nucleotides read TGTGCCAGCAGCTACCAGGGGGCGCCCAGAAAAACTTTCTTT. Together with reference TRBV5-6 and TRBJ1-1, the CDR3 gives the full variable domain: DAGVTQSPTHLIKTRGQQVTLRCSPKSGHDTVSWYQQALGQGPQFIFQYYEEEERQRGNFPDRFSGHQFPNYSSELNVNALLLGDSALYLCASSYQGAPRKTFFGQGTRLTVV.

This clone showed up just a few times. The chain carries TRBV25-1 and TRBJ2-2; D is possibly TRBD1 (5 bases). V was pared by 8 bases and J by 0 bases, with 13 bases between. The CDR3 sequence is 15 residues long. CDR1 MGHDK and CDR2 SYGVNS come from the germline V gene. CDR3 bases: TGTGCCAGCCCCAGGGCAGCCTCGAACACCGGGGAGCTGTTTTTT. Its protein product is CASPRAASNTGELFF.

The chain combines TRBV11-2 with TRBJ1-1; no definite D call. The CDR3 extends over 13 amino acids. The germline gives CDR1 SGHAT, CDR2 FQNNGV. V was cut by 2 bases and J by 0 bases, with 4 bases left in between. The CDR3 is CASSLYMNTEAFF. CDR3 in DNA: TGTGCCAGCAGCTTATACATGAACACTGAAGCTTTCTTT.

Only a few counts were recorded for this clone. The chain links TRBV30 to TRBJ2-7; D is possibly TRBD2 (5 bases). CDR1 is GTSNPN and CDR2 is SVGIG in the germline V gene (reference sequence). This CDR3 region has 15 residues. V gave up 0 bases and J gave up 0 bases, with 12 bases separating them. The CDR3 sequence: CAWSVSGGRSYEQYF. In DNA form, the CDR3 reads TGTGCCTGGAGTGTATCGGGCGGGCGCTCCTACGAGCAGTACTTC.